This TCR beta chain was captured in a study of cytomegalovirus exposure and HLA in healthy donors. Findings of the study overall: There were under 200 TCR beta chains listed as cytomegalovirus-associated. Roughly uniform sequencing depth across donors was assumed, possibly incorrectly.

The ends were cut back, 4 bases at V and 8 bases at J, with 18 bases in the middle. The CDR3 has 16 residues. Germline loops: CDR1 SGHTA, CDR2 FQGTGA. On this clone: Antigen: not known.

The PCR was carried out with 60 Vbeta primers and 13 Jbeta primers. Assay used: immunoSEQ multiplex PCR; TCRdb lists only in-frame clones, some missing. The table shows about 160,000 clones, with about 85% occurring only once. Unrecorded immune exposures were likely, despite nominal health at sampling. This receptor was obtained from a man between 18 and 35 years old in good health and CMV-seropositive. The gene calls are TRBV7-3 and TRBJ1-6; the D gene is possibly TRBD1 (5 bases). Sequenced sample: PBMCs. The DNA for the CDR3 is TGTGCCAGCAGCTCGGATGGGGCAGGCCCACATTCACCCCTCCACTTT. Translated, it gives CASSSDGAGPHSPLHF.